This TCR beta chain was sequenced in a study of human CD8 memory T cell subsets (dated by TCRdb to between 2020 and 2021). In terms of the full investigation: To assess clonal relationships, the TCRbeta repertoires of stem-like (TSTEM), progenitor exhausted-like (TPEX) and effector memory CD8+ T cell subsets were compared. Six donors each provided TSTEM, TPEX and effector memory subsets, and TCRbeta repertoires were obtained from all six.

These reads were obtained on a NextSeq 550. A Human TCR Profiling Kit was used to prepare UMI-labeled 5' RACE TCRbeta libraries. Every TCRbeta library was prepared in parallel, with the same number of PCR cycles used for all of the libraries. The authors' pipeline ran thus. Each TCRbeta library contained between about 2,900 and 20,000 functional CDR3beta clonotypes. MIGEC 1.2.9 was used for UMI extraction and consensus assembly, with at least three reads per UMI being required. MiXCR 3.0.3 was used to extract the in-frame CDR3beta repertoires. After each sample was downsampled to 42,000 randomly selected UMIs, diversity metrics were computed in VDJtools 1.2.1. Repertoire overlap metrics D, R and F2 were calculated in VDJtools for the top 3,000 clones of each sample pair. TCRdb reprocessed the reads, reporting each CDR3 protein sequence once and no DNA. It is TCRdb's table, rather than the study itself, that gives the V and J calls and clone size. The sample's table lists a count of a few thousand distinct CDR3 sequences. The top ten clonotypes cover roughly 30% of the sample.

Comments on this clonotype: No antigen is known for it.

Density gradient separation was used to isolate peripheral blood mononuclear cells from healthy donor buffy coats. In the study, negative magnetic separation with EasySep or MojoSort CD8+ T cell isolation kits was used to enrich total CD8+ T cells. An RNeasy Mini Kit was used to extract total RNA from duplicate vials of 150,000 sorted CD8+ T cells per subset. PBMCs were used either fresh or after cryopreservation in fetal bovine serum containing 10% DMSO. Fluorescence-activated cell sorting on a FACSAria III was used to sort the CD8+ T cell subsets to purity. Results the study describes overall, beyond this receptor: Clonotypes were shared with effector memory cells by both stem-like subsets, but only minimal overlap was found between TSTEM and TPEX repertoires, suggesting distinct antigen spectra. Based on Chao1 estimates, TSTEM subsets appeared to have greater repertoire diversity than TPEX subsets, which may reflect a broader range of specificities. Only TCRbeta chains were sequenced, and repertoire comparisons rested on over five donors tested with paired t-tests and Bonferroni correction. Normalized Shannon-Wiener diversity was similarly high in the TSTEM and TPEX subsets, while the effector memory subsets were comparatively less diverse.

Counted from cysteine to phenylalanine, this CDR3 has 16 amino acids. No DNA has been recorded. CDR1 and CDR2 are read off the germline V gene (reference sequence) as DFQATT and SNEGSKA. The rearranged chain carries TRBV20-1 and TRBJ2-7; TCRdb selects TRBD2, and the lack of DNA leaves this call unchecked. The sample comprised CD8+ effector memory T cells (TEM) sorted from PBMCs. What this sample's cell subset or site label stands for: effector memory CD8 T cells, CCR7- CD45RO+ CD95+. This receptor was identified in a human donor in good health. The CDR3 protein: CSARDVSGSESIEQYF.